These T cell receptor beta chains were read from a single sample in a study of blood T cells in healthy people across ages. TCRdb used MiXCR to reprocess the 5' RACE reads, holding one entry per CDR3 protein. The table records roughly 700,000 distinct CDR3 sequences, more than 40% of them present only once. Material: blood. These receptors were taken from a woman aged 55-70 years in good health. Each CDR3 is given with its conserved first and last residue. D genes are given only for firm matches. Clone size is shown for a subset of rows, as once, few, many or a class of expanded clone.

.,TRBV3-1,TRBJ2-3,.,CASSQGDTDTQYF,TGTGCCAGCAGCCAAGGAGACACAGATACGCAGTATTTT
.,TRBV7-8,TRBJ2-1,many,CASSLRQQKPLIGNEQFF,TGTGCCAGCAGCTTAAGGCAACAGAAACCCTTAATTGGGAATGAGCAGTTCTTC
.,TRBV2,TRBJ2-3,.,CASSKTVSSTDTQYF,TGTGCCAGCAGTAAGACGGTGTCTAGCACAGATACGCAGTATTTT
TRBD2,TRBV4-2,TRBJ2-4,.,CASSHVISGRGVSQYF,TGTGCCAGCAGCCACGTAATTAGCGGGAGAGGGGTGAGCCAGTACTTC
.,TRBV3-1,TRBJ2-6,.,CASGGGPAHSGANVLTF,TGTGCCAGCGGCGGCGGGCCAGCGCACTCTGGGGCCAACGTCCTGACTTTC
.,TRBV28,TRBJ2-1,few,CASFPPRQGSYNEQFF,TGTGCCAGCTTCCCTCCTAGGCAGGGGTCCTACAATGAGCAGTTCTTC
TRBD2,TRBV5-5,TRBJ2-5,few,CASSIWGQGTSGSSSETQYF,TGTGCCAGCAGTATTTGGGGACAGGGAACTAGCGGGAGTTCTTCGGAGACCCAGTACTTC
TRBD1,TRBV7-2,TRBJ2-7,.,CVSSSRTGAGEQYF,TGTGTCAGCAGCTCAAGGACAGGGGCTGGGGAGCAGTACTTC
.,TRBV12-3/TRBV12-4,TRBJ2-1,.,CASSLLGSSNEQFF,TGTGCCAGCAGCCTACTAGGTTCCTCCAATGAGCAGTTCTTC
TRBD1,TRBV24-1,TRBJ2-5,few,CATSDAGQGAREQYF,TGTGCCACCAGTGATGCGGGACAGGGGGCACGGGAGCAGTACTTC
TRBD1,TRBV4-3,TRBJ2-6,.,CASSQDFRGHGANVLTF,TGCGCCAGCAGCCAAGATTTTAGGGGGCATGGGGCCAACGTCCTGACTTTC
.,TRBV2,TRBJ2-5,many,CASSGTPGRETQYF,TGTGCCAGCAGTGGTACCCCTGGAAGAGAGACCCAGTACTTC
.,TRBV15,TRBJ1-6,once,CATSRDRAGELHF,TGTGCCACCAGCAGAGATCGGGCAGGGGAGCTCCACTTT
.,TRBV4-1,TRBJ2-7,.,CASSPRTTTYEQYF,TGCGCCAGCAGCCCCCGGACTACAACCTACGAGCAGTACTTC
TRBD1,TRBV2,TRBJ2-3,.,CASTVTTGASTDTQYF,TGTGCCAGCACCGTAACGACAGGGGCTAGCACAGATACGCAGTATTTT
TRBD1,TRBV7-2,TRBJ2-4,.,CASSEGQGWQYF,TGTGCCAGCAGCGAGGGACAGGGATGGCAGTACTTC
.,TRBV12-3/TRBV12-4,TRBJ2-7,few,CASSLPLMVRMGNEQYF,TGTGCCAGCAGTTTGCCCCTGATGGTTAGGATGGGCAATGAGCAGTACTTC
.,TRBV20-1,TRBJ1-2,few,CSVPGDASSGYTF,TGCAGTGTCCCAGGGGACGCGTCTTCTGGCTACACCTTC
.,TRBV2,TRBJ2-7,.,CASRYRLASYEQYF,TGTGCCAGCAGATACAGACTTGCCTCCTACGAGCAGTACTTC
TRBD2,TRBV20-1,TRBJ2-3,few,CSGLSGKSTDTQYF,TGCAGTGGACTAAGCGGGAAAAGCACAGATACGCAGTATTTT
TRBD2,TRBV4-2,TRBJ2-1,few,CASSTTSGPHNEQFF,TGTGCCAGCAGCACGACTAGCGGACCCCACAATGAGCAGTTCTTC
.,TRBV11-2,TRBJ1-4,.,CASSSGRFKLFF,TGTGCCAGCAGTTCCGGGCGGTTTAAACTGTTTTTT
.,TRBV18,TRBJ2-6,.,CASSPRQGTSGANVLTF,TGTGCCAGCTCACCACGTCAGGGGACCTCTGGGGCCAACGTCCTGACTTTC
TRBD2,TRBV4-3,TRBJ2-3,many,CASSQGGLAGDKADTQYF,TGCGCCAGCAGCCAAGGCGGCCTAGCGGGAGATAAGGCAGATACGCAGTATTTT
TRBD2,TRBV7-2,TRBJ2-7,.,CATITVGWGTSGLSYEQYF,TGTGCCACTATTACAGTTGGGTGGGGAACTAGCGGGCTGTCCTACGAGCAGTACTTC
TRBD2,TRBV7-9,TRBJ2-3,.,CASSLGLAVTDTQYF,TGTGCCAGCAGCTTGGGTCTAGCGGTCACAGATACGCAGTATTTT